A selection of T cell receptor beta chains follows, all from one sample in a study of blood T cells in healthy people across ages. TCRdb fed the 5' RACE reads into MiXCR, producing one record per CDR3 protein. The sample consists of more than 1.4 million distinct CDR3 sequences, approximately 42% of them appearing once. Source material: blood. The receptors derive from a woman aged 18 to 35 in good health. The CDR3 runs from the conserved cysteine through the conserved F or W. Each record gives: V gene, D gene, J gene, clone size, CDR3 protein, CDR3 DNA. The D gene is left open where the match is weak. Size tells how often a clone was seen (once, few, many) or the class of an expanded clone, and some rows leave it out.

>TRBV3-1|TRBD2|TRBJ2-1|few
CASSQDSGAYNEQFF
TGTGCCAGCAGCCAAGACAGCGGGGCATACAATGAGCAGTTCTTC
>TRBV5-1|TRBD1|TRBJ2-5|-
CASSSRQGADQETQYF
TGCGCCAGCAGCTCACGACAGGGGGCGGACCAAGAGACCCAGTACTTC
>TRBV20-1|TRBD2|TRBJ2-5|few
CSATRGGPETQYF
TGCAGTGCTACCCGGGGGGGCCCAGAGACCCAGTACTTC
>TRBV10-3|-|TRBJ2-3|-
CATTTVSLLGRTSTDTQYF
TGTGCCACCACCACCGTCTCCCTCCTGGGGCGGACAAGCACAGATACGCAGTATTTT
>TRBV6-6|-|TRBJ1-2|few
CASRGAPQGGYTF
TGTGCCAGCAGGGGGGCCCCACAAGGAGGCTACACCTTC
>TRBV6-5|-|TRBJ2-5|once
CASNRGGNDGNEQYF
TGTGCCAGCAACAGGGGCGGGAACGATGGCAATGAGCAGTACTTC
>TRBV20-1|-|TRBJ2-5|few
CSALYGTGKAAQETQYF
TGCAGTGCCTTATATGGTACGGGGAAGGCAGCCCAAGAGACCCAGTACTTC
>TRBV5-1|-|TRBJ1-2|few
CASSPWTENYGYTF
TGCGCCAGCAGCCCCTGGACAGAAAACTATGGCTACACCTTC
>TRBV5-1|TRBD1|TRBJ1-2|-
CASSSIGQGSGYTF
TGCGCCAGCAGCTCAATCGGACAGGGAAGTGGCTACACCTTC
>TRBV7-9|-|TRBJ2-3|few
CASSLDSQYQWVVDTQYF
TGTGCCAGCAGCCTGGACAGTCAGTACCAGTGGGTCGTCGATACGCAGTATTTT
>TRBV2|TRBD2|TRBJ2-1|-
CASSGLAGGEQFF
TGTGCCAGCAGCGGACTAGCGGGAGGGGAGCAGTTCTTC
>TRBV7-6|TRBD2|TRBJ2-7|few
CASSFMAGGNYEQYF
TGTGCCAGCAGCTTTATGGCGGGAGGGAACTACGAGCAGTACTTC
>TRBV6-1|-|TRBJ2-7|-
CASDKSPYEQYF
TGTGCCAGCGATAAGAGCCCCTACGAGCAGTACTTC
>TRBV2|TRBD1|TRBJ2-3|-
CATAGTGSLGSTDTQYF
TGTGCCACGGCGGGGACAGGGAGTCTGGGGAGCACAGATACGCAGTATTTT
>TRBV9|-|TRBJ1-1|few
CASSVAGVGTEAFF
TGTGCCAGCAGCGTAGCTGGGGTGGGCACTGAAGCTTTCTTT
>TRBV5-1|-|TRBJ2-5|once
CASSPGAANNEQYF
TGCGCCAGCAGCCCGGGGGCCGCCAACAATGAGCAGTACTTC
>TRBV5-1|-|TRBJ2-3|-
CASSPGSLGTDTQYF
TGCGCCAGCAGTCCGGGCAGCCTCGGGACAGATACGCAGTATTTT
>TRBV20-1|-|TRBJ1-1|-
CSASGYTEAFF
TGCAGTGCTAGTGGCTACACTGAAGCTTTCTTT
>TRBV7-2|TRBD2|TRBJ2-1|-
CASSRGTSSHNEQFF
TGTGCCAGCAGCCGGGGGACTAGCAGCCACAATGAGCAGTTCTTC
>TRBV18|TRBD2|TRBJ2-7|-
CASSPRLAGDMRGEQYF
TGTGCCAGCTCACCCAGACTAGCGGGAGACATGAGGGGCGAGCAGTACTTC
>TRBV28|-|TRBJ2-7|many
CATSVGVGYEQYF
TGTGCCACATCTGTGGGTGTGGGGTACGAGCAGTACTTC
>TRBV12-3/TRBV12-4|-|TRBJ2-1|few
CASSPGTTSLEQFF
TGTGCCAGCAGTCCCGGGACAACATCCTTGGAGCAGTTCTTC
>TRBV6-1|TRBD1|TRBJ2-3|-
CASSASPPGQGRTDTQYF
TGTGCCAGCAGTGCAAGCCCTCCGGGACAGGGACGCACAGATACGCAGTATTTT
>TRBV20-1|-|TRBJ2-7|once
CSAERSSYEQYF
TGCAGTGCTGAAAGGAGCTCCTACGAGCAGTACTTC
>TRBV7-2|-|TRBJ2-1|-
CASSLDLGAGNEQFF
TGTGCCAGCAGCTTAGATCTGGGAGCGGGCAATGAGCAGTTCTTC
>TRBV27|TRBD1|TRBJ1-2|-
CASSNRQGGYGYTF
TGTGCCAGCAGTAACAGGCAGGGGGGCTATGGCTACACCTTC
>TRBV4-1|-|TRBJ2-5|few
CASSLKEGGETQYF
TGCGCCAGCAGCCTCAAGGAGGGGGGGGAGACCCAGTACTTC
>TRBV20-1|-|TRBJ1-5|-
CSARDQVRAGGNQPQHF
TGCAGTGCTAGAGATCAGGTCCGTGCGGGCGGCAATCAGCCCCAGCATTTT
>TRBV20-1|-|TRBJ1-1|-
CSDRDRREAGNTEAFF
TGCAGTGATAGAGATCGACGGGAAGCTGGGAACACTGAAGCTTTCTTT
>TRBV12-3/TRBV12-4|TRBD2|TRBJ2-7|-
CASTPAGMYNEQYF
TGTGCCAGCACTCCAGCGGGGATGTACAATGAGCAGTACTTC
>TRBV2|-|TRBJ2-7|-
CASSSRVWYEQYF
TGTGCCAGCAGTTCTAGAGTCTGGTACGAGCAGTACTTC
>TRBV6-2/TRBV6-3|-|TRBJ2-3|-
CASSYFGNTDTQYF
TGTGCCAGCAGTTACTTCGGCAACACAGATACGCAGTATTTT
>TRBV27|-|TRBJ2-7|many
CASSLRESYEQYF
TGTGCCAGCAGCTTAAGGGAGAGCTACGAGCAGTACTTC
>TRBV5-1|-|TRBJ2-1|few
CASSLEAYHSYNEQFF
TGCGCCAGCAGCTTGGAGGCTTACCACTCCTACAATGAGCAGTTCTTC
>TRBV5-5|-|TRBJ2-3|-
CASSLGTAGRTDTQYF
TGTGCCAGCAGCTTGGGGACGGCAGGGCGCACAGATACGCAGTATTTT
>TRBV6-2/TRBV6-3|-|TRBJ2-7|-
CASSPRFGSASYEQYF
TGTGCCAGCAGTCCCCGATTCGGGAGCGCCTCCTACGAGCAGTACTTC
>TRBV20-1|TRBD2|TRBJ2-1|few
CSATSGIVYEQFF
TGCAGTGCGACTAGCGGGATTGTGTATGAGCAGTTCTTC
>TRBV10-3|TRBD2|TRBJ2-1|-
CAISPRLAGDNEQFF
TGTGCCATCAGCCCTCGACTAGCGGGAGACAATGAGCAGTTCTTC
>TRBV7-2|-|TRBJ2-3|few
CASSVNLATQYF
TGTGCCAGCAGCGTCAACTTGGCAACGCAGTATTTT
>TRBV7-9|TRBD2|TRBJ2-1|-
CASSLRGLAGPKREYNEQFF
TGTGCCAGCAGCTTACGGGGACTAGCGGGACCCAAACGGGAATACAATGAGCAGTTCTTC
>TRBV2|TRBD1|TRBJ1-1|few
CASRDRGGNTEAFF
TGTGCCAGCAGGGACAGGGGCGGTAACACTGAAGCTTTCTTT